This T cell receptor (beta chain) was profiled in a study of T cells after yellow fever vaccination. TCRdb reprocessed the 5' RACE reads via MiXCR and lists one record per CDR3 protein. The sample yields 340,000 or so distinct CDR3 sequences, around 13% seen once. The sequencing used CD4+ T cells sorted from PBMCs, collected 15 days after the yellow fever booster vaccination. This TCR was recovered from a man aged 18 to 30 who received the YFV17D yellow fever vaccine.

The CDR3 DNA sequence: TGCAGTGCTAGAGGTGGCAGGGCCGCAACTAATGAAAAACTGTTTTTT. Translating gives CSARGGRAATNEKLFF. The chain is built from TRBV20-1 and TRBJ1-4, with a weak D call TRBD1 (5 bases). This CDR3 region has 16 residues. The V end was cut by 1 base, the J end by 0 bases, with 12 bases between. From germline, CDR1 is DFQATT and CDR2 SNEGSKA (reference sequence).